This T cell receptor beta chain was observed in a study of shared clonotypes between healthy human individuals. General study points: Estimated richness values were generally larger in naive subsets than in memory subsets.

The study enrolled healthy HIV-negative adults without recent acute infections or vaccinations as donors. The CDR3 has 15 residues. The germline CDR1 and CDR2 sequences are LNHNV and YYDKDF (reference sequence). V lost 5 bases and J lost 2; bases outside the gene matches: 5. Under the authors' procedure: Because ImmunoSEQ provided only junction sequences with no quality scores, the filtering differed. Some clones are missing from TCRdb's copy, which holds only in-frame ones; the method was immunoSEQ multiplex PCR. V and J calls plus clone size are reproduced from that table; the DNA served to infer D and trimming. The table has approximately 2.4 million clones, around 95% seen once. This clone was counted a few times. Its cognate antigen is unknown.

The TCR sequence derives from a man younger than 35 in good health. Sequences were obtained from naive CD4+ T cells sorted from blood. Noted subset: CD45RA+ positively selected. The chain links TRBV15 to TRBJ2-1; 8 bases line up with TRBD2. CDR3 in amino acids: CATSGREGPYNEQFF. CDR3 sequence (DNA): TGTGCCACCAGCGGACGGGAGGGCCCCTACAATGAGCAGTTCTTC.